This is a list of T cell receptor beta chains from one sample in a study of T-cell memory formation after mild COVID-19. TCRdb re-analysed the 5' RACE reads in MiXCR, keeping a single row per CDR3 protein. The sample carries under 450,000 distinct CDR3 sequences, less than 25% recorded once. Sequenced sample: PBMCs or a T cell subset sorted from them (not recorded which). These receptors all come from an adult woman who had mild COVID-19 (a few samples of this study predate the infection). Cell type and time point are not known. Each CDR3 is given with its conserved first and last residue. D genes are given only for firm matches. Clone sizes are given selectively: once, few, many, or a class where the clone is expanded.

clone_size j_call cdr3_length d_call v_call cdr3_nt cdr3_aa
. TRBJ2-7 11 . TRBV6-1 TGTGCCAGCAACCGACAGTACGAGCAGTACTTC CASNRQYEQYF
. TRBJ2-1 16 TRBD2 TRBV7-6 TGTGCCAGCAGCTTATCTAGCGGGACCTCCGGGAATGAGCAGTTCTTC CASSLSSGTSGNEQFF
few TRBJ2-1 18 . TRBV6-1 TGTGCCAGCAGAACGAACCCCCCTGAGGAAAAGAGGTACAATGAGCAGTTCTTC CASRTNPPEEKRYNEQFF
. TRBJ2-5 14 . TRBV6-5 TGTGCCAGCAGTTACGGGTTGGGTACCGAGACCCAGTACTTC CASSYGLGTETQYF
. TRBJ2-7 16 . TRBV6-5 TGTGCCAGCAGGACGTTATCCCCGGGACACCTTTACGAGCAGTACTTC CASRTLSPGHLYEQYF
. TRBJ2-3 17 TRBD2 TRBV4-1 TGCGCCAGCAGCCATCGCGGGGGGGCGGTTGGCACAGATACGCAGTATTTT CASSHRGGAVGTDTQYF
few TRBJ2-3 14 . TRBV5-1 TGCGCCAGCAGCTTACAGGGTACCACAGATACGCAGTATTTT CASSLQGTTDTQYF
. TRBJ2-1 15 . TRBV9 TGTGCCAGCAGCGTAGGGGTGGGGTCCTACAATGAGCAGTTCTTC CASSVGVGSYNEQFF
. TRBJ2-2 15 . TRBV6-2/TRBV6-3 TGTGCCAGTGAAAAGAGGACACCGCGAACCGGGGAGCTGTTTTTT CASEKRTPRTGELFF
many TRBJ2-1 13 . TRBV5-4 TGTGCCAGCAGCTTTCACAGGGACAATGAGCAGTTCTTC CASSFHRDNEQFF
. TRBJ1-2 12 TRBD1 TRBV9 TGTGCCAGCAAGGGGGCGGACTATGGCTACACCTTC CASKGADYGYTF
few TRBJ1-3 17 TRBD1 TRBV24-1 TGTGCCACCAGTGCCGGGACAGGGGGCGGCTCTGGAAACACCATATATTTT CATSAGTGGGSGNTIYF
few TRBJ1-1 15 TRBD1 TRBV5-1 TGCGCCAGCGTAGCCGGGACAGGGTCTTACACTGAAGCTTTCTTT CASVAGTGSYTEAFF
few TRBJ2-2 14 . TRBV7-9 TGTGCCAGCAGCTTAACAGCGCCCACCGGGGAGCTGTTTTTT CASSLTAPTGELFF
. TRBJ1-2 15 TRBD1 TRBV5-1 TGCGCCAGCAGCTTGGACGGGACAGGGGGCGACGGCTACACCTTC CASSLDGTGGDGYTF
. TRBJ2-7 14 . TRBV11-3 TGTGCCAGCAGCCCCGTGGCGCGAGCGTACGAGCAGTACTTC CASSPVARAYEQYF
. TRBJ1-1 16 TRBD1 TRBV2 TGTGCCAGCAGTGAAGCCACCCGGACAGGGAACACTGAAGCTTTCTTT CASSEATRTGNTEAFF
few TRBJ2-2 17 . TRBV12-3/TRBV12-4 TGTGCCAGCAGTCCAATCAACTACCAGCCGAACACCGGGGAGCTGTTTTTT CASSPINYQPNTGELFF
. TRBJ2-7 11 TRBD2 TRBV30 TGTGCCTGGAGAAACGGGGGGGAGCAGTACTTC CAWRNGGEQYF
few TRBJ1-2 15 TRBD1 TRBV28 TGTGCCAGCAGCCCTCAAGGGACAGGGGGATATGGCTACACCTTC CASSPQGTGGYGYTF
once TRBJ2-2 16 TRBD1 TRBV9 TGTGCCAGCAGCGTAGGTCGGACAGGGAGAACCGGGGAGCTGTTTTTT CASSVGRTGRTGELFF
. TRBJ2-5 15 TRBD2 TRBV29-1 TGCAGCGCTGGGACTAGCGGGGGATTACAAGAGACCCAGTACTTC CSAGTSGGLQETQYF
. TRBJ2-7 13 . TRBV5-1 TGCGCCAGCACCGGCGACAGTGATTACGAGCAGTACTTC CASTGDSDYEQYF
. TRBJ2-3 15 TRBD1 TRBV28 TGTGCCAGCAGCCGCCTACGACAGGGCATAGATACGCAGTATTTT CASSRLRQGIDTQYF
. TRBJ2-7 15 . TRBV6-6 TGTGCCAGCAGTTACCCGAAGCCGTACTCCTACGAGCAGTACTTC CASSYPKPYSYEQYF
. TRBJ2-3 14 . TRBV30 TGTGCCTGGAGTGATGACAGAAACACAGATACGCAGTATTTT CAWSDDRNTDTQYF
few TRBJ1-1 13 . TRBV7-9 TGTGCCAGCAGCGCCACAGTGAACACTGAAGCTTTCTTT CASSATVNTEAFF